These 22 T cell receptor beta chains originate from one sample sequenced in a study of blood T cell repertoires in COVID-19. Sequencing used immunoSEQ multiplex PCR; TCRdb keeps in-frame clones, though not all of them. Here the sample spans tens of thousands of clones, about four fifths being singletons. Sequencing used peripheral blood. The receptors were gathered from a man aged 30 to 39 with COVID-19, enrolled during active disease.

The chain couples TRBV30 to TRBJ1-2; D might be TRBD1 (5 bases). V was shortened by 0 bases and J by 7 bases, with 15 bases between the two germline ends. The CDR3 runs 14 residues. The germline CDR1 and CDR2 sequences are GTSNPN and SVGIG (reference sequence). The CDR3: CAWSVLGGGVGYTF. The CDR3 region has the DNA TGTGCCTGGAGTGTATTGGGGGGAGGGGTTGGCTACACCTTC.

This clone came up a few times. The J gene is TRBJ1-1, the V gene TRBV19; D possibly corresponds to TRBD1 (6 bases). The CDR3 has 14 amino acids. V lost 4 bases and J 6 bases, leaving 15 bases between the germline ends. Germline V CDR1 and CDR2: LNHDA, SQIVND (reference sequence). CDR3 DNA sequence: TGTGCCAGTAGTAGTGACAGGAAGGGCGCTGAAGCTTTCTTT. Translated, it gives CASSSDRKGAEAFF. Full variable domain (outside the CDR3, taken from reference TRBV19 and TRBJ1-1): DGGITQSPKYLFRKEGQNVTLSCEQNLNHDAMYWYRQDPGQGLRLIYYSQIVNDFQKGDIAEGYSVSREKKESFPLTVTSAQKNPTAFYLCASSSDRKGAEAFFGQGTRLTVV.

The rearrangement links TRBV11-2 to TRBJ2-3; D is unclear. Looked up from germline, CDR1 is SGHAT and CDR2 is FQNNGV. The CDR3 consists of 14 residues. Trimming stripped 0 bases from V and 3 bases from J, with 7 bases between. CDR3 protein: CASSLDAVTDTQYF. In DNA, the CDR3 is TGTGCCAGCAGCTTAGACGCAGTTACAGATACGCAGTATTTT.

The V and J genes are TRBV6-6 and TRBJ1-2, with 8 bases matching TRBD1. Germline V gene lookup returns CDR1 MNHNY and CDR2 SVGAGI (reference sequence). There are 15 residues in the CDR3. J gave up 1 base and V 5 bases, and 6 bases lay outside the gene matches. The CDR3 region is CASSPGGEGNYGYTF. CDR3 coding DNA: TGTGCCAGCAGTCCAGGGGGCGAGGGTAACTATGGCTACACCTTC.

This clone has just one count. CDR3 loop: CASSLRGGQYANTGELFF. CDR3 DNA sequence: TGTGCCAGCAGCTTAAGAGGAGGACAGTACGCGAACACCGGGGAGCTGTTTTTT. This chain uses TRBV7-3 with TRBJ2-2; D is perhaps TRBD1 (6 bases). V was pared by 1 base and J by 0 bases, with 15 bases between. The CDR3 runs to 18 residues. Germline-derived CDR1 and CDR2 are SGHTA and FQGTGA.

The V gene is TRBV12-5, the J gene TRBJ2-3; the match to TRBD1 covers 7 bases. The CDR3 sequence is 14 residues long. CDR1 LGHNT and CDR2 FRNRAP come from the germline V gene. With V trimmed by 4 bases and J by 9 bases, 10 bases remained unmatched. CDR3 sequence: CASGSPGQPSTQYF. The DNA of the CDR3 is TGTGCTAGTGGTTCCCCGGGACAGCCATCGACGCAGTATTTT.

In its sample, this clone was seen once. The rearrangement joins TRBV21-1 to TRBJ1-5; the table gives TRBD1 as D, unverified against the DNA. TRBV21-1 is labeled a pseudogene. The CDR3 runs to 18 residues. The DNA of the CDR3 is TGTGCCAGCAGCAGTGTAGGGCAGGGTAAACGGGGCAATCAGCCCCAGCATTTT. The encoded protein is CASSSVGQGKRGNQPQHF.

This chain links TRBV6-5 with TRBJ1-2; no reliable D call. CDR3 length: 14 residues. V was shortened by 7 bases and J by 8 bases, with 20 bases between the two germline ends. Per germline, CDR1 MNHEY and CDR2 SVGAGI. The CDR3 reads CASKREGPRSGYTF. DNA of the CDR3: TGTGCCAGCAAACGGGAGGGCCCTCGTAGCGGCTACACCTTC.

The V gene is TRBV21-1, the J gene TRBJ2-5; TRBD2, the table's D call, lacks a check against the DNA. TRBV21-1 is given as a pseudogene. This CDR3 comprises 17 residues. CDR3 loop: CASSKSCRCQLEETQYF. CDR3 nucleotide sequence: TGTGCCAGCAGCAAATCCTGCCGTTGTCAGCTAGAAGAGACCCAGTACTTC.

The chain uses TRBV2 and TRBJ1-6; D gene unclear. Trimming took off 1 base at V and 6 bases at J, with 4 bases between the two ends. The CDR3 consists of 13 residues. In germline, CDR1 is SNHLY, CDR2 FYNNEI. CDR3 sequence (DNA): TGTGCCAGCAGTGAAGGTATTAATTCACCCCTCCACTTT. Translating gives CASSEGINSPLHF.

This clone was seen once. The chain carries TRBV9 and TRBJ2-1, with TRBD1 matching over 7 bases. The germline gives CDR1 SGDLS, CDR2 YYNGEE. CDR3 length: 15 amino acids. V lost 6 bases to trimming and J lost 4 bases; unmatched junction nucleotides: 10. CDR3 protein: CASTPGTDSYNEQFF. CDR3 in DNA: TGTGCCAGCACCCCCGGGACAGATTCGTACAATGAGCAGTTCTTC.

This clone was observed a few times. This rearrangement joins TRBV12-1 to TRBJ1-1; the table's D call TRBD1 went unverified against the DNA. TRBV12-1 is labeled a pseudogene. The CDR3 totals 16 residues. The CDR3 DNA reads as TGTGCCAGCAGCTTTGCCATTACAACAAAGAACACTGAAGCTTTCTTT. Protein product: CASSFAITTKNTEAFF.

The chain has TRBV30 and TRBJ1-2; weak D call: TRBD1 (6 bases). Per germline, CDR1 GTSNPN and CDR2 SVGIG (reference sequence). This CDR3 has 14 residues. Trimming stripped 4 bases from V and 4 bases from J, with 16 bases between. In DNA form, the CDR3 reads TGTGCCTGGAACTACGTAACAGGGACCTATGGCTACACCTTC. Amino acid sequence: CAWNYVTGTYGYTF. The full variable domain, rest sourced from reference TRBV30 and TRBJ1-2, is SQTIHQWPATLVQPVGSPLSLECTVEGTSNPNLYWYRQAAGRGLQLLFYSVGIGQISSEVPQNLSASRPQDRQFILSSKKLLLSDSGFYLCAWNYVTGTYGYTFGSGTRLTVV.

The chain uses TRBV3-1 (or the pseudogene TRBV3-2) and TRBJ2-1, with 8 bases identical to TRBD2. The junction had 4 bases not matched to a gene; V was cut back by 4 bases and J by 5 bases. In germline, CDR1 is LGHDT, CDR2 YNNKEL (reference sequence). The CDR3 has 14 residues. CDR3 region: CASSPGGQNNEQFF. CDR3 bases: TGTGCCAGCAGCCCGGGGGGGCAGAACAATGAGCAGTTCTTC.

For the CDR3, the DNA is TGCGCCAGCAGCCACCCGGGACTAGCGGGAGGGCCGGGTTACAATGAGCAGTTCTTC. Translation: CASSHPGLAGGPGYNEQFF. The chain combines TRBV4-1 with TRBJ2-1, with 16 bases lining up with TRBD2. V was clipped by 3 bases and J by 4 bases; unmatched bases: 9. Germline V CDR1 and CDR2: MGHRA, YSYEKL. The CDR3 totals 19 residues.

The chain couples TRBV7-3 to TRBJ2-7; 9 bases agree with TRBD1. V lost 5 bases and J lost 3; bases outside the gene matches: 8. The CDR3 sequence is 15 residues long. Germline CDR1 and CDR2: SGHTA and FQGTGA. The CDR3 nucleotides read TGTGCCAGCAGCCCCGAGGGGGGACAGGGCTACGAGCAGTACTTC. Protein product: CASSPEGGQGYEQYF.

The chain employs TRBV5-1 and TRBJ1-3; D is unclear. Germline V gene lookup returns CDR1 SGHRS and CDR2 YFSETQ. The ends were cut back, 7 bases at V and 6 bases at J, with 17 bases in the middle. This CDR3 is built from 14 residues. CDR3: CASPLEEEKNTIYF. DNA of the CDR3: TGCGCCAGCCCTCTGGAGGAGGAGAAAAACACCATATATTTT.

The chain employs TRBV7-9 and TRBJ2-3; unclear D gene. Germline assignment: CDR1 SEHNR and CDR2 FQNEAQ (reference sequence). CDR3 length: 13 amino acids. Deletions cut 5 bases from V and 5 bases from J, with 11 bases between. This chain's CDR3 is CASSPSERDTQYF. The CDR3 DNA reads TGTGCCAGCAGCCCGAGCGAAAGAGATACGCAGTATTTT.

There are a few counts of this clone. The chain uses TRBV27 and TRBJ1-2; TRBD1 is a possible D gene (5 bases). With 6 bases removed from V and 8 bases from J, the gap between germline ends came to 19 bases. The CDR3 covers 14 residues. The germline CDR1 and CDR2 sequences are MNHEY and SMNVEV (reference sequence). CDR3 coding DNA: TGTGCCAGCAGGAGTGGGGCAGGGACTCGGGGCTACACCTTC. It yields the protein CASRSGAGTRGYTF.

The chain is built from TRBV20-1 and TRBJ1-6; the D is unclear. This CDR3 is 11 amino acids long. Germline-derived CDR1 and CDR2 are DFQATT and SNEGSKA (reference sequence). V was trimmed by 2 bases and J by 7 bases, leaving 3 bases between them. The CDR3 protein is CSARLNSPLHF. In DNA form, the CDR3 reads TGCAGTGCTAGACTCAATTCACCCCTCCACTTT.

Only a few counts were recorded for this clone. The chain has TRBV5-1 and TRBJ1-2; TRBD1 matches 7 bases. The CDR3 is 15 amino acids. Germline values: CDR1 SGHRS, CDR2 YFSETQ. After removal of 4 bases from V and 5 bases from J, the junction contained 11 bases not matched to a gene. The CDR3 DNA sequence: TGCGCCAGCAGCCGGACCGGGACAGAGGGTTATGGCTACACCTTC. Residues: CASSRTGTEGYGYTF.

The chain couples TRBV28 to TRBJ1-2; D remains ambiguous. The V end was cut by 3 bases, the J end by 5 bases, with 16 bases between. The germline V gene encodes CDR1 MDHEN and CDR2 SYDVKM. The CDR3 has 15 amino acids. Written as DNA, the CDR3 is TGTGCCAGCAGTTTCCCCTTGGGAGCAATTTATGGCTACACCTTC. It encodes CASSFPLGAIYGYTF.